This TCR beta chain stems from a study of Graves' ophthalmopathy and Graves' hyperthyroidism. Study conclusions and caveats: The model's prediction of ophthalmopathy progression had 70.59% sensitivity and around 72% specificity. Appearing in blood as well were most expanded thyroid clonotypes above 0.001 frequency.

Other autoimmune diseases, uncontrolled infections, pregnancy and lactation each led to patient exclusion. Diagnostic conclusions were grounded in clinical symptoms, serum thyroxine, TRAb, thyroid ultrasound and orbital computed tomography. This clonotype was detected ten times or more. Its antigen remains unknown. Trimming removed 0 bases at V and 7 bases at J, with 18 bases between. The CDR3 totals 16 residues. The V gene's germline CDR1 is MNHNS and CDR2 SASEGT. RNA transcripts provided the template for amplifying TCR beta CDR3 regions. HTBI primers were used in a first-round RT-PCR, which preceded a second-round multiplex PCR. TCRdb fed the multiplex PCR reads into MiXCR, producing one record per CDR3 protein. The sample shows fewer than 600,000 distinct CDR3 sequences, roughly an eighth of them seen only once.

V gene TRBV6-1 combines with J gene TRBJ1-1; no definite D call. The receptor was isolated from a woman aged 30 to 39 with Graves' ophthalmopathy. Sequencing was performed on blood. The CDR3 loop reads CASSEALSAAVFEAFF. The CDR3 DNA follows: TGTGCCAGCAGTGAAGCGCTTTCCGCGGCAGTGTTTGAAGCTTTCTTT.